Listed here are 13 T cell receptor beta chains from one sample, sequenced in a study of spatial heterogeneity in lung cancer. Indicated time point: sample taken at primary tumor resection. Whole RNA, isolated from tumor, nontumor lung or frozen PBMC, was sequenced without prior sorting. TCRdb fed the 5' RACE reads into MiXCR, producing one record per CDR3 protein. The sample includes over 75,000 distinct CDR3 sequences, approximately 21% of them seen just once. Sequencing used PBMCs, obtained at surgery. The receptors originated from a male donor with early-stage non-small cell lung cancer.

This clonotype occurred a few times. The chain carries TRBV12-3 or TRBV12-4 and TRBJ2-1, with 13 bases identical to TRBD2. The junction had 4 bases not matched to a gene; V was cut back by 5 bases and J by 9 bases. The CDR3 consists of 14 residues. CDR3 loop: CASSGLAGAGEQFF. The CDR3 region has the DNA TGTGCCAGCAGTGGACTAGCGGGAGCGGGTGAGCAGTTCTTC.

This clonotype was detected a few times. In nucleotides, the CDR3 is TGTGCCACCAGTGATCCCGGGACAGGGGTTGGCTACACCTTC. Translated, it gives CATSDPGTGVGYTF. The rearrangement links TRBV24-1 to TRBJ1-2; 10 bases fit TRBD1. Per germline, CDR1 KGHDR and CDR2 SFDVKD. This CDR3 region has 14 residues. The J segment lost 7 bases and the V segment lost 3 bases, leaving 4 bases of the junction unmatched.

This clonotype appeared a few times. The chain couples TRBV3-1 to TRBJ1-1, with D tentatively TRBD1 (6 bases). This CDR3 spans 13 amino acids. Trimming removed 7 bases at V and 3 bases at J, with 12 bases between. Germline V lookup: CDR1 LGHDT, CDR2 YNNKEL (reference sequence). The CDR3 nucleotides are TGTGCCAGCAAGGGGGGGGAATACACTGAAGCTTTCTTT. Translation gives CASKGGEYTEAFF.

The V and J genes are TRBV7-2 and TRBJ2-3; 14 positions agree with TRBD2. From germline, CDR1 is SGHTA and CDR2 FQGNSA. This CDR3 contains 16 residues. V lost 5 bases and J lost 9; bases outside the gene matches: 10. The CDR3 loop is CASSQGTSGGQGTQYF. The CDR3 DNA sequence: TGTGCCAGCAGCCAAGGGACTAGCGGGGGCCAGGGGACGCAGTATTTT.

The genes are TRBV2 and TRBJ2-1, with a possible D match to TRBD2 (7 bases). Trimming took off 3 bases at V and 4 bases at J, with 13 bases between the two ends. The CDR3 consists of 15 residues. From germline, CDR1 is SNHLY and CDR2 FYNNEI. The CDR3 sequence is CASSDTRGAYNEQFF. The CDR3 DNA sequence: TGTGCCAGCAGTGACACCCGGGGGGCGTACAATGAGCAGTTCTTC.

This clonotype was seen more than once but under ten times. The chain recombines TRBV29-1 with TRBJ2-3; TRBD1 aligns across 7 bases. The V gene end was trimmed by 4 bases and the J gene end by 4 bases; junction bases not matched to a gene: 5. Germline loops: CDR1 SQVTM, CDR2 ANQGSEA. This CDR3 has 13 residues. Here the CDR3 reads CSVADRAPDTQYF. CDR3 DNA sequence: TGCAGCGTTGCAGACAGGGCTCCAGATACGCAGTATTTT.

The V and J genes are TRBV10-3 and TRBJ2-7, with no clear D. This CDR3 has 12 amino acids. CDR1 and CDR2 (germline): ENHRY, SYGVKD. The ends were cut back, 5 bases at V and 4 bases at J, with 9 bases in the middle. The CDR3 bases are TGTGCCATCAGTCCAAGGGAATACGAGCAGTACTTC. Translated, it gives CAISPREYEQYF.

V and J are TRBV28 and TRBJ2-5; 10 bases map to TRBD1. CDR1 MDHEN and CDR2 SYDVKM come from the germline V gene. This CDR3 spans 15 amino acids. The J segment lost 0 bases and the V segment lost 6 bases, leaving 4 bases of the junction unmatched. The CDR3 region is CASRPGQGYQETQYF. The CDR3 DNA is TGTGCCAGCAGACCGGGACAGGGGTACCAAGAGACCCAGTACTTC.

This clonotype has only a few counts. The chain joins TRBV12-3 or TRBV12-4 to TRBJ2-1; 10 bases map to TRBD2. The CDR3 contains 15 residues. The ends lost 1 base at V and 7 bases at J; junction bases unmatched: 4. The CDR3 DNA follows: TGTGCCAGCAGTTTAGGGCTAGCGGGAGAAAATGAGCAGTTCTTC. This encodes CASSLGLAGENEQFF.

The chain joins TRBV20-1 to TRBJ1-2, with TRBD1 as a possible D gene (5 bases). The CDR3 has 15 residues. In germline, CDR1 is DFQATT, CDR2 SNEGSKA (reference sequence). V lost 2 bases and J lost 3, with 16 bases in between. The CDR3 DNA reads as TGCAGTGCTAGACCTACCGGACAATATTACTATGGCTACACCTTC. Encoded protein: CSARPTGQYYYGYTF.

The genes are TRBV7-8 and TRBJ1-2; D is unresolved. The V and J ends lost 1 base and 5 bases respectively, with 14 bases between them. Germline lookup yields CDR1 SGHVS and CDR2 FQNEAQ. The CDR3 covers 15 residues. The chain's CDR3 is CASSLETLRVYGYTF. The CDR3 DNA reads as TGTGCCAGCAGCTTAGAGACCCTACGAGTTTATGGCTACACCTTC.

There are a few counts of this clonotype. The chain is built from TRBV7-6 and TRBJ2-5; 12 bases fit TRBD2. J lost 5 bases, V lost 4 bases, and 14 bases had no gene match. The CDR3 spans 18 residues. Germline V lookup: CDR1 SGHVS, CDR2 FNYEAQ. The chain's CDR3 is CASSSSLRLAGVRETQYF. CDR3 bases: TGTGCCAGCAGCTCCAGCCTCCGACTAGCGGGAGTTCGGGAGACCCAGTACTTC.

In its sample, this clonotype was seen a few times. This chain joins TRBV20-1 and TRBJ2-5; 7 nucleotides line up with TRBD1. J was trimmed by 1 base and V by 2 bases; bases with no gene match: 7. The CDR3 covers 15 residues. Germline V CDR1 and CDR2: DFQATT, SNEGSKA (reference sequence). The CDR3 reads CSARSGDSVQETQYF. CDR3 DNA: TGCAGTGCTAGATCCGGGGACAGCGTCCAAGAGACCCAGTACTTC.